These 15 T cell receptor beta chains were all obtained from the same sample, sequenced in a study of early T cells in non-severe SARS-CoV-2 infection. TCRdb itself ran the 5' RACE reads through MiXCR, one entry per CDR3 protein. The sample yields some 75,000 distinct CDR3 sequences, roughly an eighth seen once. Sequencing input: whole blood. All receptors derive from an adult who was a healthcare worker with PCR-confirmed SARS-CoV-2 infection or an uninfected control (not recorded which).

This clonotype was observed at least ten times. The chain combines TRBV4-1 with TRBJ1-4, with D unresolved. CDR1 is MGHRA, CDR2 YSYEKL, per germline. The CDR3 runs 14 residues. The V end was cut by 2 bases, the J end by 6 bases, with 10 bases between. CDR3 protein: CASSQFQRDEKLFF. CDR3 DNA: TGCGCCAGCAGCCAATTCCAAAGGGATGAAAAACTGTTTTTT.

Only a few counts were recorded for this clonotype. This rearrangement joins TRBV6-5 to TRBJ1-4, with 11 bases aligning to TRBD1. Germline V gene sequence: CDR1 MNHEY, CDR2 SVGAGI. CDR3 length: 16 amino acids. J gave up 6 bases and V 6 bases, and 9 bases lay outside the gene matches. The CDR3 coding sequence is TGTGCCAGCAGACCCGGGACAGGGGGGTCGTATGAAAAACTGTTTTTT. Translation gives CASRPGTGGSYEKLFF.

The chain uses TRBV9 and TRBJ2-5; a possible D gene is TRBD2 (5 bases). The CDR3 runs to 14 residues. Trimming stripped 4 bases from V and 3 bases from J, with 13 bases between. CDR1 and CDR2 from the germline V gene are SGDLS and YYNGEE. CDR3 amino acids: CASSTQLGEETQYF. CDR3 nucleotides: TGTGCCAGCAGCACCCAGCTGGGAGAAGAGACCCAGTACTTC.

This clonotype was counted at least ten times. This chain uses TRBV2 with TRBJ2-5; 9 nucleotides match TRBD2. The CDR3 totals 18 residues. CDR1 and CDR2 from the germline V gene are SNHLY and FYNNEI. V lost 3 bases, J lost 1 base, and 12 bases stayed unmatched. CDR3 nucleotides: TGTGCCAGCAGTGATGTTTTTGGCGGGGGGGCTTCCCAAGAGACCCAGTACTTC. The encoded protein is CASSDVFGGGASQETQYF.

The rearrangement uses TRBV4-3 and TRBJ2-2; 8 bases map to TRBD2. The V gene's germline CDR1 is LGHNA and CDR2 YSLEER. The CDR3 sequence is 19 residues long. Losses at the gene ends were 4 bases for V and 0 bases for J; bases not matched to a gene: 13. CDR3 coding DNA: TGCGCCAGCAGCCCCGAGTACGGGGGGGGGACCACGAACACCGGGGAGCTGTTTTTT. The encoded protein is CASSPEYGGGTTNTGELFF.

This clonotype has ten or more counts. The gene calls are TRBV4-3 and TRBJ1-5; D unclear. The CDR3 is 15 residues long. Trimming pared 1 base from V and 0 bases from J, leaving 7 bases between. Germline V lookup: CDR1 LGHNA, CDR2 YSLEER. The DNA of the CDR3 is TGCGCCAGCAGCCAAGCCTGGTATAGCAATCAGCCCCAGCATTTT. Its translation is CASSQAWYSNQPQHF.

This chain's CDR3 is CASSRSRGPGVEAFF. In DNA, the CDR3 is TGTGCCAGCAGCAGAAGCAGGGGGCCGGGGGTTGAAGCTTTCTTT. V gene TRBV7-2 combines with J gene TRBJ1-1; 8 bases fit TRBD1. The germline V gene encodes CDR1 SGHTA and CDR2 FQGNSA. J was trimmed by 7 bases and V by 5 bases; bases with no gene match: 12. The CDR3 loop spans 15 amino acids.

Here the CDR3 reads CASSLGSGYNEQFF. CDR3 DNA sequence: TGCGCCAGCAGCTTGGGTTCGGGTTACAATGAGCAGTTCTTC. V and J are TRBV5-1 and TRBJ2-1; D ambiguous. The V and J ends lost 0 bases and 4 bases respectively, with 8 bases between them. From germline, CDR1 is SGHRS and CDR2 YFSETQ. This CDR3 is 14 amino acids long.

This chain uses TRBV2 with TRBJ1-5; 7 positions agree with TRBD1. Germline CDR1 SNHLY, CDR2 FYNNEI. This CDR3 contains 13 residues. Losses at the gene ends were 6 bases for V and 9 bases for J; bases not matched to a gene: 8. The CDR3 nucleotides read TGTGCCAGCAGCCCGATTCAGGGGGGGCCCCAGCATTTT. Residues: CASSPIQGGPQHF. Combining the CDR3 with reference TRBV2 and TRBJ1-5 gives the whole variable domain EPEVTQTPSHQVTQMGQEVILRCVPISNHLYFYWYRQILGQKVEFLVSFYNNEISEKSEIFDDQFSVERPDGSNFTLKIRSTKLEDSAMYFCASSPIQGGPQHFGDGTRLSIL.

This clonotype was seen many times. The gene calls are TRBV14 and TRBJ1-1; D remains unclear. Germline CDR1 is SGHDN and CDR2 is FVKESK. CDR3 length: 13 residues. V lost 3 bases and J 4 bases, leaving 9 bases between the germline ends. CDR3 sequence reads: CASSQQRGTEAFF. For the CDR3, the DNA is TGTGCCAGCAGCCAGCAGAGAGGCACTGAAGCTTTCTTT.

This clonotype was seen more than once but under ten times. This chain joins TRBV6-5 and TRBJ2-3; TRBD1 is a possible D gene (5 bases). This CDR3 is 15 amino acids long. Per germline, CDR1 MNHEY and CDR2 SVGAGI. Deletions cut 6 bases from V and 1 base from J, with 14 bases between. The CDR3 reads CASRDKGPGTDTQYF. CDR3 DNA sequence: TGTGCCAGCAGGGACAAGGGCCCTGGCACAGATACGCAGTATTTT.

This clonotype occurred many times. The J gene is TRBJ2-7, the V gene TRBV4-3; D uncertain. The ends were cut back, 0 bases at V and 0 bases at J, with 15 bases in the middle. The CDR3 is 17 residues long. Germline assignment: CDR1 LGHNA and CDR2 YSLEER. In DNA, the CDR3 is TGCGCCAGCAGCCAAGATCTCTATGGTACCAGCTCCTACGAGCAGTACTTC. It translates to CASSQDLYGTSSYEQYF.

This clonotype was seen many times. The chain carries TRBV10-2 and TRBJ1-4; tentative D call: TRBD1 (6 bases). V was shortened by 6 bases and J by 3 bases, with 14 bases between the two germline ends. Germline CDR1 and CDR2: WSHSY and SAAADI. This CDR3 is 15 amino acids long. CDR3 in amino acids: CASRKNRVSNEKLFF. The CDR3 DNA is TGCGCCAGCAGGAAAAACAGGGTGTCTAATGAAAAACTGTTTTTT.

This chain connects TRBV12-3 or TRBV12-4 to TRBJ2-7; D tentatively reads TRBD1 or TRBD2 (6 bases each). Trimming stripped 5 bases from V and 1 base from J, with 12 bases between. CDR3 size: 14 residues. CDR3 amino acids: CASSKRGVSYEQYF. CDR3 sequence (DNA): TGTGCCAGCAGTAAAAGGGGGGTATCCTACGAGCAGTACTTC.

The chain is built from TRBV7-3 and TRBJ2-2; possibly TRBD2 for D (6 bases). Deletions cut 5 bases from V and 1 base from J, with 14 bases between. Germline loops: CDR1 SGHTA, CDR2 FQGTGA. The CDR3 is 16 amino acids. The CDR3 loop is CASSPMGGVNTGELFF. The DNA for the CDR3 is TGTGCCAGCAGCCCTATGGGGGGAGTGAACACCGGGGAGCTGTTTTTT.